These 5 T cell receptor beta chains came from one sample sequenced in a study of T cell responses to AZD1222 COVID-19 vaccine. Libraries were prepared by immunoSEQ multiplex PCR; TCRdb keeps only in-frame clonotypes and omits some of them. The repertoire holds 110,000 or so clones, with about 89% as singletons. This specimen was peripheral blood, taken 28 days after the second AZD1222 dose. These receptors originate from an adult who received the AZD1222 COVID-19 vaccine.

The V gene is TRBV4-1, the J gene TRBJ1-4; D unresolved. Germline CDR1 is MGHRA and CDR2 is YSYEKL. Trimming pared 1 base from V and 8 bases from J, leaving 8 bases between. The CDR3 loop spans 13 amino acids. CDR3 sequence: CASSQVIGEKLFF. In DNA, the CDR3 is TGCGCCAGCAGCCAAGTAATAGGGGAAAAACTGTTTTTT.

The CDR3: CASSPRTSGRYEQYF. The CDR3 coding sequence is TGTGCCAGCAGCCCCCGGACTAGCGGGAGGTACGAGCAGTACTTC. The chain joins TRBV7-8 to TRBJ2-7; 14 nucleotides match TRBD2. CDR3 length: 15 amino acids. Looked up from germline, CDR1 is SGHVS and CDR2 is FQNEAQ. Unmatched junction bases numbered 4, after V lost 5 bases and J lost 4 bases.

This chain connects TRBV11-3 to TRBJ2-3; D is tentatively TRBD1 or TRBD2 (5 bases each). The CDR3 length is 15 residues. Between the trimmed V and J ends, which lost 3 bases and 2 bases, there was a span of 12 bases. Per germline, CDR1 SGHNT and CDR2 YENEEA. In nucleotides, the CDR3 is TGTGCCAGCAGCTTGGGGCTCCGGGACACAGATACGCAGTATTTT. This codes for CASSLGLRDTDTQYF.

This chain joins TRBV11-3 and TRBJ2-3; 9 nucleotides align to TRBD1. J lost 5 bases, V lost 2 bases, and 8 bases had no gene match. Germline V gene sequence: CDR1 SGHNT, CDR2 YENEEA. CDR3 length equals 16 residues. In DNA, the CDR3 is TGTGCCAGCAGCTTACCGAGGACAGGGGTAAGAGATACGCAGTATTTT. Translated: CASSLPRTGVRDTQYF.

The V and J genes are TRBV9 and TRBJ2-1; 7 bases agree with TRBD2. The germline CDR1 and CDR2 sequences are SGDLS and YYNGEE. The CDR3 runs 17 residues. V trimming: 6 bases; J trimming: 2 bases; junction bases outside the gene matches: 14. The CDR3 DNA is TGTGCCAGCACCTCAGATGTGTCGGGGGGTCCCTACAATGAGCAGTTCTTC. It yields the protein CASTSDVSGGPYNEQFF. The whole variable domain, remainder taken from reference TRBV9 and TRBJ2-1, is DSGVTQTPKHLITATGQRVTLRCSPRSGDLSVYWYQQSLDQGLQFLIQYYNGEERAKGNILERFSAQQFPDLHSELNLSSLELGDSALYFCASTSDVSGGPYNEQFFGPGTRLTVL.